The present entry profiles one T cell receptor (beta chain) with its context. It lacks a known antigen. No much larger clone is present one base from it, and per-base qualities are unavailable. Trimmed from V: 6 bases; trimmed from J: 0 bases; junction bases lacking a gene match: 11. According to the germline V gene, CDR1 reads SNHLY and CDR2 reads FYNNEI. Including cysteine and phenylalanine, the CDR3 has 17 amino acids. The read is trimmed to its CDR3 DNA, 51 bases read in frame from base 1. This specimen comes from a study of shared clonotypes between healthy human individuals (dated by TCRdb to 2019 to 2021). In terms of the full investigation: The cohort comprised a couple of women and a few men aged 18 to 49 years. Per donor, leukapheresis produced somewhere between about 0.94 and 10 billion PBMCs. Libraries were prepared and TCR repertoires were sequenced by different laboratories using diverse techniques, in order to increase sequencing depth and limit assay-specific biases. For each donor, three plates each were used for CD4 naive and CD4 memory, two plates were used for CD8 naive, and one plate was used for CD8 memory. To estimate repertoire size and how much clonotypes are shared between individuals, the study performed deep sequencing of blood TCR repertoires from a handful of healthy adults.

For the CD8 naive samples, CD45RO-negative cells were positively selected for CCR7, yielding a CD45RA+CCR7+ population from which TemRA cells were excluded. Healthy HIV-negative adults with no recently reported acute infections or vaccinations were included as donors. Only Caucasian adults living in Nashville, Tennessee, USA were represented among the donors. After blood collection by leukapheresis, PBMCs were isolated using Ficoll-Histopaque density gradient centrifugation and then cryopreserved in the vapor phase of liquid nitrogen. Purity and quantity of every magnetically sorted T cell population were checked by analytical flow cytometry. From each sorted fraction, genomic DNA was isolated and quantified by UV absorbance on a Nanodrop 2000c. Broader findings and caveats from the paper: Pairwise subsampling indicated that sequencing depth was expected to affect the degree of clonotype sharing among donors. Rarefaction of sorted-subset datasets indicated incomplete sequencing despite the large sequencing depth. Naive subsets generally had larger estimated clonotype richness than memory subsets. Compared with non-shared clonotypes, the clonotypes found in all four sorted-subset donors had higher generation probabilities. Sampling was limited to blood, and TCR repertoires in tissue likely differ from TCR repertoires in blood. About 5% of naive CD4, 3% to 3.5% of naive CD8, approximately 2% of memory CD4, and approximately 0.4% of memory CD8 clonotypes were shared across four donors. The genetic and exposure-history diversity represented was limited by the small number of donors.

TCR CDR3 regions were amplified from genomic DNA by multiplex PCR using the deep immunoSEQ assay. For each cell subset, the extracted genomic DNA was distributed evenly across all wells of several immunoSEQ 96-well plates, and each plate served as one replicate. For sorted subsets, around 200 ng genomic DNA, equal to about 30,000 T cell genomes, was loaded into each replicate PCR. Purified libraries were quantified with a Qubit 3.0 fluorometer, sized on a Bioanalyzer 2100, and re-quantified with the KAPA Library Quantification kit. Every immunoSEQ 96-well plate was sequenced on a separate single-read 150-cycle Illumina NextSeq 550 flow cell. The source study handled its data this way. The immunoSEQ output contained only junctional sequences without quality scores, so filtering could not match that applied to full-length reads. To assign V/J genes and CDR3, sequences were annotated against IMGT germline references using PyIR, a Python wrapper for IgBLAST v1.9. Reads were filtered out if the reads had weak V/J assignments (E-value above 1e-6), no CDR3, stop codons, out-of-frame junctions, or ambiguous translated residues. V3J clonotypes were defined by identical inferred V gene, J gene, and CDR3 amino acid sequence. The percentage overlap between two repertoires was calculated by dividing the number of shared unique clonotypes by the size of the smaller repertoire. Three approaches were used to assess repertoire richness: RTK rarefaction, the Chao1 estimator, and Recon v2.1 estimates of unobserved clonotypes. For all TCRbeta clonotypes obtained by the gDNA method from a few donors, generation probabilities were computed with OLGA. In TCRdb, the immuneACCESS table is reduced to in-frame sequences with V and J assigned. These tables do not hold every clone; where another copy was compared, an unresolved V gene accounts for under half, and the others remain unexplained. The D gene and trimming were derived from the DNA, and the V and J assignments and clone size from that table. This sample holds under 2,000,000 clones; about 95% were observed only once. The top ten hold around 1.2% of the sample.

The rearrangement combines TRBV2 with TRBJ1-3; 7 central bases correspond to TRBD1. This sequence was found in a man in his late teens or twenties in good health. Sequenced material: naive CD8+ T cells sorted from blood. Interpreted using the paper, the cell subset or site label stands for: CD45RA+CCR7+. The CDR3 reads CASSPGTVGFSGNTIYF. The sequence in DNA is TGTGCCAGCAGCCCCGGGACAGTGGGGTTCTCTGGAAACACCATATATTTT.